This T cell receptor (beta chain) comes out of a study of graft-versus-host responses after intestinal transplantation. Notes on the study in general: Recipient marrow showed GvH clones, some seen first in ileum or blood.

Profiling relied on immunoSEQ multiplex PCR, and the TCRdb table lists in-frame clones only, not all of them. This sample has 20,000 to 25,000 clones, with 30% to 40% found just once. Stimulators, some 200,000 irradiated and violet-dye-labeled cells, were plated with some 200,000 CFSE-labeled responder cells. CD3+CD4+ and CD3+CD8+ responders that were proliferating and CFSE-low were sorted post-reaction. The V segment lost 2 bases and the J segment 6 bases; nucleotides outside the gene matches: 1. This CDR3 has 12 amino acids. Germline CDR1 is GTSNPN and CDR2 is SVGIG (reference sequence). This clone is termed medium-sized.

V is TRBV30 and J is TRBJ2-7, with 10 bases that match TRBD1. The sample consisted of alloreactive CD8+ T cells from a mixed lymphocyte reaction culture, taken before intestinal transplant. Described subset: CFSE-low proliferating T cells sorted from roughly six-day pre-transplant mixed lymphocyte reaction (GvH or HvG direction). The sequence was collected from a human patient who received an intestinal transplant. The CDR3 DNA is TGTGCCTGGAGTCGGACAGGGGGCGAGCAGTACTTC. The encoded protein is CAWSRTGGEQYF. Combining the CDR3 with reference TRBV30 and TRBJ2-7 gives the whole variable domain SQTIHQWPATLVQPVGSPLSLECTVEGTSNPNLYWYRQAAGRGLQLLFYSVGIGQISSEVPQNLSASRPQDRQFILSSKKLLLSDSGFYLCAWSRTGGEQYFGPGTRLTVT.